The 20 T cell receptor beta chains below were found in one sample sequenced in a study of lymphopenia after photon versus proton radiotherapy. Generated by immunoSEQ multiplex PCR, the TCRdb table keeps only in-frame clones and is missing some. The sample lists around 35,000 clones; 85% were seen once. Here the sequenced sample was peripheral blood, taken from a patient treated with photon-based radiotherapy. The receptors derive from a man over 45 with gastric cancer.

The rearrangement uses TRBV11-3 and TRBJ2-2; no firm D call. CDR1 is SGHNT and CDR2 is YENEEA in the germline V gene. The CDR3 contains 13 residues. Trimming took off 4 bases at V and 5 bases at J, with 8 bases between the two ends. The CDR3 DNA is TGTGCCAGCAGCTCCCCTCGAACCGGGGAGCTGTTTTTT. Protein sequence: CASSSPRTGELFF.

The chain couples TRBV5-6 to TRBJ2-3; the D gene is possibly TRBD2 (5 bases). Germline loops: CDR1 SGHDT, CDR2 YYEEEE. The germline V and J ends were trimmed by 2 bases and 3 bases, with 13 bases remaining between them. The CDR3 loop spans 15 amino acids. As DNA, the CDR3 is TGTGCCAGCAGCTTAGGAGGAGACTTAACAGATACGCAGTATTTT. Translation: CASSLGGDLTDTQYF.

V is TRBV7-2 and J is TRBJ2-5; 10 bases match TRBD2. CDR1 is SGHTA, CDR2 FQGNSA, per germline. The CDR3 runs to 18 residues. After removal of 1 base from V and 0 bases from J, the junction contained 8 bases not matched to a gene. CDR3 loop: CASSLESSGSGDQETQYF. CDR3 DNA: TGTGCCAGCAGCTTAGAGTCTAGCGGGAGTGGAGACCAAGAGACCCAGTACTTC.

This clone was observed a few times. The gene calls are TRBV19 and TRBJ2-7, with D possibly matching TRBD1 (6 bases). The V gene's germline CDR1 is LNHDA and CDR2 SQIVND (reference sequence). The CDR3 is made up of 12 amino acids. The CDR3 DNA reads TGTGCTAGTGGACAGACCTTCTACGAGCAGTACTTC. As protein: CASGQTFYEQYF. Full variable domain (missing parts from reference TRBV19 and TRBJ2-7): DGGITQSPKYLFRKEGQNVTLSCEQNLNHDAMYWYRQDPGQGLRLIYYSQIVNDFQKGDIAEGYSVSREKKESFPLTVTSAQKNPTAFYLCASGQTFYEQYFGPGTRLTVT.

The J gene is TRBJ1-1, the V gene TRBV21-1; TRBD1 is the table's D call, not checked against the DNA. TRBV21-1 is tagged as a pseudogene. There are 15 residues in the CDR3. For the CDR3, the DNA is TGTGCCAGCAGAACCAAACAGGGGGTGGACACTGAAGCTTTCTTT. Amino acid sequence: CASRTKQGVDTEAFF.

This clone was detected a few times. In the same sample, other DNA sequences code for this CDR3. This sequence joins TRBV11-3 and TRBJ2-3, with no clear D. This CDR3 has 14 residues. The V gene lost 5 bases and the J gene lost 0 bases, with 9 bases spanning the gap. The germline CDR1 and CDR2 sequences are SGHNT and YENEEA. DNA for the CDR3: TGTGCCAGCAGCCTAACTACTAGCACAGATACGCAGTATTTT. It codes for CASSLTTSTDTQYF.

The rearrangement joins TRBV5-1 to TRBJ2-3; 9 bases are shared with TRBD1. The length of the CDR3 is 13 residues. Unmatched junction bases numbered 5, after V lost 7 bases and J lost 5 bases. Germline V gene sequence: CDR1 SGHRS, CDR2 YFSETQ. CDR3 region: CASGRTGEDTQYF. DNA of the CDR3: TGCGCCAGCGGTCGGACAGGGGAAGATACGCAGTATTTT.

V is TRBV5-4 and J is TRBJ1-2; a weak D match, TRBD1 (5 bases). From germline, CDR1 is SGHNT and CDR2 YYREEE (reference sequence). V gave up 7 bases and J gave up 4 bases, with 17 bases separating them. This CDR3 is built from 14 residues. The CDR3 sequence: CASGPGPDVYGYTF. DNA of the CDR3: TGTGCCAGCGGACCGGGACCGGACGTCTATGGCTACACCTTC. The full variable domain, rest sourced from reference TRBV5-4 and TRBJ1-2, is ETGVTQSPTHLIKTRGQQVTLRCSSQSGHNTVSWYQQALGQGPQFIFQYYREEENGRGNFPPRFSGLQFPNYSSELNVNALELDDSALYLCASGPGPDVYGYTFGSGTRLTVV.

V is TRBV27 and J is TRBJ2-2; D call uncertain. V shed 4 bases and J shed 3 bases, with 9 bases lying between them. CDR1 and CDR2 from the germline V gene are MNHEY and SMNVEV (reference sequence). The CDR3 totals 14 residues. CDR3: CASSSAWDTGELFF. DNA for the CDR3: TGTGCCAGCAGTTCCGCCTGGGACACCGGGGAGCTGTTTTTT.

This clone was seen a few times. The chain uses TRBV28 and TRBJ1-1; the match to TRBD1 covers 10 bases. Germline V CDR1 and CDR2: MDHEN, SYDVKM. CDR3 length: 13 residues. V shed 3 bases and J 8 bases; nucleotides not matched to a gene: 3. The CDR3 nucleotides are TGTGCCAGCAGTTTGACAGGGGGCGTCGAAGCTTTCTTT. This translates into CASSLTGGVEAFF.

The rearrangement links TRBV5-1 to TRBJ2-5; 15 bases fit TRBD2. This CDR3 contains 16 residues. With V trimmed by 3 bases and J by 4 bases, 4 bases remained unmatched. The germline CDR1 and CDR2 sequences are SGHRS and YFSETQ. The CDR3 spells CASSWGLAGGTETQYF. CDR3 nucleotide sequence: TGCGCCAGCAGCTGGGGACTAGCGGGAGGAACAGAGACCCAGTACTTC.

This clone occurred a few times. This chain links TRBV7-6 with TRBJ2-7; 12 nucleotides match TRBD1. The CDR3 runs to 13 residues. V lost 5 bases to trimming and J lost 11 bases; unmatched junction nucleotides: 7. Germline CDR1 reads SGHVS; CDR2 reads FNYEAQ. The CDR3 spells CASSRGTGGAEYF. CDR3 sequence (DNA): TGTGCCAGCAGCCGCGGGACAGGGGGCGCGGAGTACTTC.

V is TRBV11-2 and J is TRBJ2-1; 8 bases are shared with TRBD2. J was trimmed by 0 bases and V by 8 bases; bases with no gene match: 6. Per the germline V gene, CDR1 is SGHAT and CDR2 is FQNNGV. This CDR3 spans 15 amino acids. CDR3 coding DNA: TGTGCCAGCCACCACAGCGGGGGCTCCTACAATGAGCAGTTCTTC. It is translated as CASHHSGGSYNEQFF.

This clone was detected only once. The chain is built from TRBV13 and TRBJ2-3; 11 bases align to TRBD1. Germline V gives CDR1 PRHDT, CDR2 FYEKMQ (reference sequence). V trimming: 3 bases; J trimming: 2 bases; junction bases outside the gene matches: 1. This CDR3 spans 15 amino acids. CDR3 sequence (DNA): TGTGCCAGCAGCTTGGACAGGGGGCCCACAGATACGCAGTATTTT. This codes for CASSLDRGPTDTQYF.

The V call is TRBV12-5, the J call TRBJ1-1; D possibly corresponds to TRBD1 (5 bases). V was pared by 5 bases and J by 1 base, with 8 bases between. The CDR3 spans 13 residues. Germline V gene sequence: CDR1 LGHNT, CDR2 FRNRAP. CDR3: CASGPQGNTEAFF. Here the CDR3 DNA reads TGTGCTAGTGGTCCCCAGGGGAACACTGAAGCTTTCTTT. Complete variable domain (other parts from reference TRBV12-5 and TRBJ1-1): DARVTQTPRHKVTEMGQEVTMRCQPILGHNTVFWYRQTMMQGLELLAYFRNRAPLDDSGMPKDRFSAEMPDATLATLKIQPSEPRDSAVYFCASGPQGNTEAFFGQGTRLTVV.

The rearrangement uses TRBV7-8 and TRBJ2-7; D is undetermined. Trimming shortened V by 1 base and J by 4 bases, and 11 bases separated the two germline ends. The germline gives CDR1 SGHVS, CDR2 FQNEAQ. The CDR3 length is 14 residues. DNA for the CDR3: TGTGCCAGCAGCTTAGATTACTCCGAGTACGAGCAGTACTTC. Translating gives CASSLDYSEYEQYF.

The chain joins TRBV4-3 to TRBJ2-7; D not resolved. The CDR3 consists of 14 residues. With 4 bases removed from V and 0 bases from J, the gap between germline ends came to 10 bases. The V gene's germline CDR1 is LGHNA and CDR2 YSLEER. CDR3 sequence (DNA): TGCGCCAGCAGCCCCAATCAACTCTCCTACGAGCAGTACTTC. Encoded protein: CASSPNQLSYEQYF.

The chain links TRBV28 to TRBJ2-2, with 9 bases that match TRBD1. With 5 bases clipped from V and 1 base from J, the junction kept 5 bases outside the gene matches. Germline CDR1 is MDHEN and CDR2 is SYDVKM. The CDR3 is made up of 16 amino acids. The CDR3 bases are TGTGCCAGCAGTCGAGGGGACAGGGTGAACACCGGGGAGCTGTTTTTT. Its protein is CASSRGDRVNTGELFF.

V and J are TRBV6-1 and TRBJ2-1; D is undetermined. Trimming shortened V by 7 bases and J by 8 bases, and 15 bases separated the two germline ends. This CDR3 region has 13 residues. The V gene's germline CDR1 is MNHNS and CDR2 SASEGT. The DNA for the CDR3 is TGTGCCAGCACCGTAATAGGAACGGATGAGCAGTTCTTC. Its protein product is CASTVIGTDEQFF.

This chain uses TRBV28 with TRBJ2-7; TRBD1 might be the D (5 bases). Per the germline V gene, CDR1 is MDHEN and CDR2 is SYDVKM. The CDR3 is 14 residues long. Trimming shortened V by 5 bases and J by 2 bases, and 13 bases separated the two germline ends. CDR3: CASSPAGNPYEQYF. The CDR3 DNA reads as TGTGCCAGCAGTCCGGCAGGGAACCCCTACGAGCAGTACTTC.